This T cell receptor (beta chain) came from a study of blood T cell repertoires in COVID-19. Study information: Samples taken during acute and convalescent COVID-19 were collected in the United States, Italy and Spain. T cells, B-cell-depleted T cells, or PBMCs supplied cDNA or gDNA.

Trimming pared 0 bases from V and 7 bases from J, leaving 7 bases between. Germline loops: CDR1 GTSNPN, CDR2 SVGIG (reference sequence). CDR3 size: 12 residues. In the original analysis: Amplification with reference gene primers provided the estimates of nucleated cell counts. The table came from immunoSEQ multiplex PCR; TCRdb's copy has only in-frame clones and leaves some out. Clone size and V and J calls were adopted from that table, with D and trimming inferred from the DNA. The table includes 190,000 or so clones, approximately 82% detected once. Sequencing was performed on peripheral blood. This TCR was recovered from a human donor with acute or convalescent COVID-19. The donor label of this sample is uncertain. V and J are TRBV30 and TRBJ2-1; possible D gene TRBD2, 6 bases. In DNA form, the CDR3 reads TGTGCCTGGAGTGTGGGGAGGAATGAGCAGTTCTTC. The encoded protein is CAWSVGRNEQFF.